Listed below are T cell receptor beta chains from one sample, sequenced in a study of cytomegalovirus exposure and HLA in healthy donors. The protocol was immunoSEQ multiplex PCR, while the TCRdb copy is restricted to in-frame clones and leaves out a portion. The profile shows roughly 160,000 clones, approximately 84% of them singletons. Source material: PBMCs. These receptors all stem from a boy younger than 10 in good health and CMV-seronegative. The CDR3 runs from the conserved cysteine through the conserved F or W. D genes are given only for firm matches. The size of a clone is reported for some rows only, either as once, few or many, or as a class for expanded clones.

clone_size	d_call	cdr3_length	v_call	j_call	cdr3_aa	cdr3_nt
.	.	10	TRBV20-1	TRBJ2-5	CSATGETQYF	TGCAGTGCCACGGGAGAGACCCAGTACTTC
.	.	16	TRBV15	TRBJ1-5	CATSAKTGYSNQPQHF	TGTGCCACCAGCGCCAAGACAGGTTATAGCAATCAGCCCCAGCATTTT
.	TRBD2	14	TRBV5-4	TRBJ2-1	CASSTSGRADEQFF	TGTGCCAGCAGCACTAGCGGGAGAGCGGATGAGCAGTTCTTC
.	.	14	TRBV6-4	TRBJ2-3	CASSSRGGADTQYF	TGTGCCAGCAGTTCCCGAGGGGGGGCAGATACGCAGTATTTT
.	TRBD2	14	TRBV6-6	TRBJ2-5	CASSPGLAGETQYF	TGTGCCAGCAGCCCGGGACTAGCGGGAGAGACCCAGTACTTC
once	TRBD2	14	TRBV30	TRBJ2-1	CAWTLGLAYNEQFF	TGTGCCTGGACCCTTGGACTAGCCTACAATGAGCAGTTCTTC
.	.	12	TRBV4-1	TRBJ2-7	CASSQVTSRQYF	TGCGCCAGCAGCCAAGTCACCTCGAGGCAGTACTTC
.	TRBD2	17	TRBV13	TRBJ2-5	CASSLGLAGGYRETQYF	TGTGCCAGCAGCTTAGGTCTAGCGGGAGGGTACCGAGAGACCCAGTACTTC
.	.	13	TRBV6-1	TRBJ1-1	CASRGSMNTEAFF	TGTGCCAGCAGGGGCAGTATGAACACTGAAGCTTTCTTT
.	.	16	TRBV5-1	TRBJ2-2	CASSFLKQGNTGELFF	TGCGCCAGCAGCTTTCTAAAACAGGGGAACACCGGGGAGCTGTTTTTT
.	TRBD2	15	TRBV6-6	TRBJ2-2	CASRKRDLNTGELFF	TGTGCCAGCAGGAAGCGGGATTTGAACACCGGGGAGCTGTTTTTT
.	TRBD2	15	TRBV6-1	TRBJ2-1	CASRPRTSGYNEQFF	TGTGCCAGCAGACCAAGGACTAGCGGATACAATGAGCAGTTCTTC
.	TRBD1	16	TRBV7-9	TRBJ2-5	CASSLFRTGGSETQYF	TGTGCCAGCAGCTTATTTAGAACAGGGGGCAGTGAGACCCAGTACTTC
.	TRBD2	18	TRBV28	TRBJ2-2	CASRPFSGRAFYAGELFF	TGTGCCAGCAGACCTTTTAGCGGGAGGGCCTTTTACGCCGGGGAGCTGTTTTTT
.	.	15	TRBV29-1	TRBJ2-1	CSVLFRNRPSNEQFF	TGCAGCGTTTTATTCCGGAACAGACCGTCCAATGAGCAGTTCTTC
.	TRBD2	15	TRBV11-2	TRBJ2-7	CASSRTGLRSTEQYF	TGTGCCAGCAGCCGAACGGGACTACGATCTACCGAGCAGTACTTC
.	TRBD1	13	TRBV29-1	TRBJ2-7	CSVFGQGDYEQYF	TGCAGCGTTTTTGGACAGGGGGACTACGAGCAGTACTTC
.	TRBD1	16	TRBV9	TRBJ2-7	CASSPTVGTAPYEQYF	TGTGCCAGCAGCCCCACCGTCGGGACAGCCCCCTACGAGCAGTACTTC
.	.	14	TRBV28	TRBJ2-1	CASSLVRASDEQFF	TGTGCCAGCAGTTTGGTAAGGGCTAGCGATGAGCAGTTCTTC
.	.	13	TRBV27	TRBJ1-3	CASSPLRGSTIYF	TGTGCCAGCAGTCCACTACGGGGATCGACCATATATTTT
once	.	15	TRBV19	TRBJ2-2	CASSMGSVVTGELFF	TGTGCCAGTAGTATGGGCTCAGTTGTTACCGGGGAGCTGTTTTTT
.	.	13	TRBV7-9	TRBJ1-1	CASSLTRNTEAFF	TGTGCCAGCAGCTTAACAAGGAACACTGAAGCTTTCTTT
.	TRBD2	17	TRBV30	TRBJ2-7	CAWRPPRVGGPMNEQYF	TGTGCCTGGAGACCCCCGCGGGTGGGAGGGCCAATGAACGAGCAGTACTTC
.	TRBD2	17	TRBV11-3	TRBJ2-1	CASSLASGISSYNEQFF	TGTGCCAGCAGCTTAGCTAGCGGGATCAGCTCCTACAATGAGCAGTTCTTC
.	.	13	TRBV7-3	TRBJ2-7	CASSVDSSYEQYF	TGTGCCAGCAGCGTAGACAGCTCCTACGAGCAGTACTTC
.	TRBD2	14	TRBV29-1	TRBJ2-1	CSVERGLAGNEQFF	TGCAGCGTTGAAAGGGGACTAGCGGGCAATGAGCAGTTCTTC
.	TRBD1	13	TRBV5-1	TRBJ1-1	CASSLGTVTEAFF	TGCGCCAGCAGCTTAGGGACAGTGACTGAAGCTTTCTTT
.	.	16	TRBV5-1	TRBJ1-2	CASSLLQDTKEYGYTF	TGCGCCAGCAGCTTATTACAAGACACCAAGGAATATGGCTACACCTTC
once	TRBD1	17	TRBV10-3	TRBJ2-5	CAISPQGGTGGQETQYF	TGTGCCATCAGTCCCCAGGGTGGGACAGGGGGCCAAGAGACCCAGTACTTC
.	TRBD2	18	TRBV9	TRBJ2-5	CASSARLAGGPYQETQYF	TGTGCCAGCAGCGCAAGGCTAGCGGGAGGGCCGTACCAAGAGACCCAGTACTTC
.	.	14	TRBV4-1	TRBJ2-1	CASSQDPSDNEQFF	TGCGCCAGCAGCCAAGACCCGTCCGACAATGAGCAGTTCTTC
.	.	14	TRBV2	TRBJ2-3	CASIEGGGTDTQYF	TGTGCCAGCATCGAGGGAGGCGGGACAGATACGCAGTATTTT
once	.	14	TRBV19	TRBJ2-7	CASSIFRGAYEQYF	TGTGCCAGTAGTATTTTTCGCGGGGCCTACGAGCAGTACTTC
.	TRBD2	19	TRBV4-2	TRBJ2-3	CASSHGLAGPLRSTDTQYF	TGTGCCAGCAGCCACGGACTAGCGGGGCCCCTCCGCAGCACAGATACGCAGTATTTT